Following are 24 T cell receptor beta chains from one sample sequenced in a study of blood T cells in healthy people across ages. With a J-beta primer mix and a sample-barcoded 5' primer, a second PCR ran about 7 to 12 cycles. Via MiXCR, TCRdb re-called the 5' RACE reads, giving one row per CDR3 protein. The table lists roughly 1,500,000 distinct CDR3 sequences, about 35% of them singletons. The specimen was blood. The origin of the receptors is a woman aged 25 to 39 in good health.

The chain recombines TRBV11-2 with TRBJ1-2, with TRBD1 identical over 7 bases. The CDR3 length is 12 residues. Germline lookup yields CDR1 SGHAT and CDR2 FQNNGV. The V and J ends lost 4 bases and 8 bases, in that order; junction bases with no gene match: 4. The DNA for the CDR3 is TGTGCCAGCAGCTACGACAGGGCGGGCTACACCTTC. Its translation: CASSYDRAGYTF. Combining the CDR3 with reference TRBV11-2 and TRBJ1-2 gives the whole variable domain EAGVAQSPRYKIIEKRQSVAFWCNPISGHATLYWYQQILGQGPKLLIQFQNNGVVDDSQLPKDRFSAERLKGVDSTLKIQPAKLEDSAVYLCASSYDRAGYTFGSGTRLTVV.

This clonotype was picked up a small number of times. The CDR3, as DNA: TGTGCCAGCAGCTTGTTAGTCCGCGGTGAGCAGTTCTTC. Its protein is CASSLLVRGEQFF. The V gene is TRBV7-3, the J gene TRBJ2-1; D ambiguous. Germline assignment: CDR1 SGHTA and CDR2 FQGTGA. V lost 3 bases and J 9 bases, leaving 12 bases between the germline ends. The CDR3 contains 13 residues.

The chain joins TRBV5-6 to TRBJ2-7; D is possibly TRBD1 or TRBD2 (6 bases each). Trimming cost V 3 bases and J 5 bases, with 18 bases left between them. This CDR3 region has 15 residues. Germline loops: CDR1 SGHDT, CDR2 YYEEEE. The CDR3 reads CASSSRGGIVNEQYF. The CDR3 bases are TGTGCCAGCAGCTCGAGAGGGGGGATAGTGAACGAGCAGTACTTC. Supplemented by reference TRBV5-6 and TRBJ2-7, the full variable domain reads DAGVTQSPTHLIKTRGQQVTLRCSPKSGHDTVSWYQQALGQGPQFIFQYYEEEERQRGNFPDRFSGHQFPNYSSELNVNALLLGDSALYLCASSSRGGIVNEQYFGPGTRLTVT.

This clonotype was recorded a few times. The chain joins TRBV7-8 to TRBJ2-5; 10 bases agree with TRBD2. From germline, CDR1 is SGHVS and CDR2 FQNEAQ. CDR3 size: 18 residues. The V segment lost 8 bases and the J segment 2 bases; nucleotides outside the gene matches: 17. CDR3 region: CASSVSRLAGEYQETQYF. CDR3 bases: TGTGCCAGCTCGGTCAGTCGCCTAGCGGGGGAGTATCAAGAGACCCAGTACTTC. Together with reference TRBV7-8 and TRBJ2-5, the CDR3 gives the full variable domain: GAGVSQSPRYKVAKRGQDVALRCDPISGHVSLFWYQQALGQGPEFLTYFQNEAQLDKSGLPSDRFFAERPEGSVSTLKIQRTQQEDSAVYLCASSVSRLAGEYQETQYFGPGTRLLVL.

V gene TRBV15 combines with J gene TRBJ2-3; 9 bases agree with TRBD1. With 3 bases clipped from V and 5 bases from J, the junction kept 9 bases outside the gene matches. CDR1 is LNHNV, CDR2 YYDKDF, per germline (reference sequence). The CDR3 contains 16 residues. The CDR3 DNA follows: TGTGCCACCAGCAGGGCGGGACAGGGCCAGGGAGATACGCAGTATTTT. As protein: CATSRAGQGQGDTQYF.

This clonotype has a handful of counts. V is TRBV29-1 and J is TRBJ1-2, with a possible D match to TRBD1 (5 bases). The germline V and J ends were trimmed by 4 bases and 4 bases, with 7 bases remaining between them. The CDR3 runs 11 residues. CDR1 and CDR2 from the germline V gene are SQVTM and ANQGSEA. CDR3 amino acids: CSVVGGYGYTF. CDR3 sequence (DNA): TGCAGCGTTGTTGGGGGCTATGGCTACACCTTC.

On this clonotype itself: A read error may explain this, as a much larger clone is one base away. The genes are TRBV5-1 and TRBJ1-1, with D tentatively TRBD1 (6 bases). This CDR3 contains 15 residues. CDR1 SGHRS and CDR2 YFSETQ come from the germline V gene. The CDR3 loop reads CTSSLIGQSNTEAFF. CDR3 nucleotide sequence: TGCACCAGCAGCTTGATCGGACAGAGTAACACTGAAGCTTTCTTT. The full variable domain, its missing parts supplied by reference TRBV5-1 and TRBJ1-1, is KAGVTQTPRYLIKTRGQQVTLSCSPISGHRSVSWYQQTPGQGLQFLFEYFSETQRNKGNFPGRFSGRQFSNSRSEMNVSTLELGDSALYLCTSSLIGQSNTEAFFGQGTRLTVV.

The genes are TRBV20-1 and TRBJ2-7; no clear D gene. Between the trimmed V and J ends, which lost 3 bases and 4 bases, there was a span of 13 bases. The CDR3 length is 13 residues. CDR1 is DFQATT and CDR2 is SNEGSKA in the germline V gene (reference sequence). The CDR3 DNA reads as TGCAGTGCTAGTAGCTTAGCAGTTTACGAGCAGTACTTC. Translated, it gives CSASSLAVYEQYF.

With regard to this clonotype: An end of the junction differs from the germline gene, which may be a read error. The chain employs TRBV9 and TRBJ2-5; TRBD1 might be the D (7 bases). Germline lookup yields CDR1 SGDLS and CDR2 YYNGEE. This CDR3 has 14 residues. The CDR3 loop is CANSAGTVQETQYF. The CDR3, as DNA: TGTGCCAACAGCGCGGGGACAGTCCAAGAGACCCAGTACTTC.

The genes are TRBV20-1 and TRBJ1-5; D may be TRBD1 (6 bases). Germline CDR1 is DFQATT and CDR2 is SNEGSKA (reference sequence). The germline V and J ends were trimmed by 0 bases and 0 bases, with 15 bases remaining between them. The CDR3 extends over 17 amino acids. The CDR3 region is CSAREEGEENSNQPQHF. The CDR3 DNA is TGCAGTGCTAGAGAGGAGGGGGAAGAAAATAGCAATCAGCCCCAGCATTTT.

Notes on this clonotype: Relative to the germline gene, one junction end is altered; a read error may explain this. The chain carries TRBV29-1 and TRBJ2-5; a weak D match, TRBD1 (5 bases). Germline CDR1 and CDR2: SQVTM and ANQGSEA. The CDR3 contains 14 residues. The CDR3 DNA is TGCAACGTTGGATTGGGATCTGGGGCGGAGACCCAGTACTTC. Translating it yields CNVGLGSGAETQYF.

Notes on this clonotype: A much larger clonotype is one base distant, so this may be a read error. The CDR3 protein is CSVEQGTHADTQYF. CDR3 nucleotides: TGCAGCGTCGAACAGGGGACGCACGCAGATACGCAGTATTTT. The chain combines TRBV29-1 with TRBJ2-3; the match to TRBD1 covers 7 bases. V lost 6 bases to trimming and J lost 4 bases; unmatched junction nucleotides: 10. CDR1 and CDR2 (germline): SQVTM, ANQGSEA. This CDR3 is built from 14 residues.

This clonotype has more than one count but fewer than ten. The V call is TRBV11-2, the J call TRBJ2-5; D tentatively fits TRBD1 or TRBD2 (5 bases each). The CDR3 spans 14 residues. CDR1 SGHAT and CDR2 FQNNGV come from the germline V gene. Trimming cost V 3 bases and J 11 bases, with 19 bases left between them. The CDR3 loop is CASSLRGLPWEQYF. In nucleotides, the CDR3 is TGTGCCAGCAGCTTGAGGGGTCTTCCTTGGGAGCAGTACTTC.

The chain links TRBV4-1 to TRBJ2-1; 10 nucleotides line up with TRBD2. V gave up 0 bases and J gave up 12 bases; unmatched junction bases: 8. This CDR3 comprises 15 residues. CDR1 is MGHRA and CDR2 is YSYEKL in the germline V gene. The CDR3 DNA sequence: TGCGCCAGCAGCCAAGAGGCTAGCGGGGGCCGGGGGCAGTTCTTC. Its translation is CASSQEASGGRGQFF.

This chain joins TRBV6-2 or TRBV6-3 and TRBJ1-2; TRBD1 aligns across 7 bases. After removal of 6 bases from V and 8 bases from J, the junction contained 6 bases not matched to a gene. Germline V gives CDR1 MNHEY, CDR2 SVGEGT. The CDR3 is 12 amino acids. The CDR3, as DNA: TGTGCCAGCAGCCGACAGGGTCACGGCTACACCTTC. Amino acids: CASSRQGHGYTF.

This clonotype has a handful of counts. CDR3 protein: CASSVSGGLELSYEQYF. The DNA for the CDR3 is TGTGCCAGCAGCGTAAGCGGGGGACTAGAACTATCCTACGAGCAGTACTTC. The V gene is TRBV9, the J gene TRBJ2-7; 8 bases fit TRBD2. Germline V lookup: CDR1 SGDLS, CDR2 YYNGEE. This CDR3 is 17 amino acids long. The V segment lost 1 base and the J segment 1 base; nucleotides outside the gene matches: 10.

The chain is built from TRBV5-1 and TRBJ2-1; D unresolved. Germline CDR1 and CDR2: SGHRS and YFSETQ. This CDR3 is 14 amino acids long. Trimming left V 7 bases short and J 6 bases short, with 17 bases between. CDR3 residues: CASGLGVGPNEQFF. The DNA of the CDR3 is TGCGCCAGCGGGCTTGGAGTAGGGCCCAATGAGCAGTTCTTC.

The CDR3 loop is CASSAGQGPSSYGYTF. CDR3 DNA sequence: TGTGCCAGCAGCGCTGGACAGGGGCCCTCCTCCTATGGCTACACCTTC. The chain couples TRBV9 to TRBJ1-2; 9 bases line up with TRBD1. Germline CDR1 and CDR2: SGDLS and YYNGEE. This CDR3 spans 16 amino acids. Trimming cost V 3 bases and J 4 bases; bases outside gene matches: 10.

The V gene is TRBV7-7, the J gene TRBJ2-3; 7 bases are shared with TRBD2. The CDR3 spans 16 residues. Unmatched junction bases numbered 7, after V lost 1 base and J lost 3 bases. Germline V gene data show CDR1 as SSHAT and CDR2 as FNYEAQ (reference sequence). CDR3 in DNA: TGTGCCAGCAGCTTAGGGGGCGGGGGAGCAACAGATACGCAGTATTTT. It encodes CASSLGGGGATDTQYF.

As for this clonotype: This clone may be a read error of a much larger clone one base away. The CDR3 region is CASSLGDRKRDEQFF. The CDR3 DNA follows: TGTGCCAGCAGCTTAGGGGACAGGAAAAGGGATGAGCAGTTCTTC. V usage is TRBV7-9 and J usage is TRBJ2-1; 8 positions agree with TRBD1. V was pared by 1 base and J by 8 bases, with 7 bases of the junction left unmatched. The CDR3 covers 15 residues. Germline V gene sequence: CDR1 SEHNR, CDR2 FQNEAQ (reference sequence).

This clonotype has more than one count but fewer than ten. A read error may be the cause here, since a much bigger clone is one base away. This chain connects TRBV6-2 or TRBV6-3 to TRBJ2-7; D possibly matches TRBD1 or TRBD2 (5 bases each). Trimming shortened V by 6 bases and J by 2 bases, and 11 bases separated the two germline ends. Germline CDR1 reads MNHEY; CDR2 reads SVGEGT. The CDR3 spans 13 residues. The CDR3 here is CASRPGTPYEQYF. CDR3 in DNA: TGTGCCAGCAGGCCCGGGACCCCCTACGAGCAGTACTTC.

J is TRBJ2-5 and V is TRBV7-7; the match to TRBD2 covers 8 bases. The CDR3 consists of 15 residues. CDR1 and CDR2 (germline): SSHAT, FNYEAQ (reference sequence). V gave up 5 bases and J gave up 2 bases; unmatched junction bases: 7. CDR3 in DNA: TGTGCCAGCAGCCAAAGCGGGAGCCCACAAGAGACCCAGTACTTC. It is translated as CASSQSGSPQETQYF.

The CDR3 region has the DNA TGTGCCAGCAGCCAAGACGGGGTGAAGGCGCTAAGCACAGATACGCAGTATTTT. It is translated as CASSQDGVKALSTDTQYF. The V gene is TRBV3-1, the J gene TRBJ2-3; possibly TRBD2 for D (5 bases). Trimming stripped 0 bases from V and 0 bases from J, with 16 bases between. The CDR3 consists of 18 residues. CDR1 is LGHDT and CDR2 is YNNKEL in the germline V gene (reference sequence).

This clonotype occurred a few times. V usage is TRBV9 and J usage is TRBJ1-2; 8 bases match TRBD1. The V gene end was trimmed by 0 bases and the J gene end by 3 bases; junction bases not matched to a gene: 4. The CDR3 runs 15 residues. Germline V CDR1 and CDR2: SGDLS, YYNGEE. The CDR3 DNA follows: TGTGCCAGCAGCGTAGCTCCGACAGGGGACTATGGCTACACCTTC. This translates into CASSVAPTGDYGYTF. Together with reference TRBV9 and TRBJ1-2, the CDR3 gives the full variable domain: DSGVTQTPKHLITATGQRVTLRCSPRSGDLSVYWYQQSLDQGLQFLIQYYNGEERAKGNILERFSAQQFPDLHSELNLSSLELGDSALYFCASSVAPTGDYGYTFGSGTRLTVV.